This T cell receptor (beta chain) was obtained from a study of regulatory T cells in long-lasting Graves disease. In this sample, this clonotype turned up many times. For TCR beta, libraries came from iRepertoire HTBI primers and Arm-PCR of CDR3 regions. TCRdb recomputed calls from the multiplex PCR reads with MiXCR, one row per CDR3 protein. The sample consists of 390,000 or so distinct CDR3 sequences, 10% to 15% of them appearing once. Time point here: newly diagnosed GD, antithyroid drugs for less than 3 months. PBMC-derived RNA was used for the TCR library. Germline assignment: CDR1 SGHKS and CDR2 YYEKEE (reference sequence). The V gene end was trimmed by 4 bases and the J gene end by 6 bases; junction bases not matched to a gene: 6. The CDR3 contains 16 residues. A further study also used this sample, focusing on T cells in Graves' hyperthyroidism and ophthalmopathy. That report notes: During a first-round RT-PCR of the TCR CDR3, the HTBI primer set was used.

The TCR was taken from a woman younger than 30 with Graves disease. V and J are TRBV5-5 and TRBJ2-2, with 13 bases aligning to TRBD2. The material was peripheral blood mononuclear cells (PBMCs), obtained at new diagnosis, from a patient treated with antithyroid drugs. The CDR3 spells CASSKGLAGSAGELFF. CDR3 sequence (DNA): TGTGCCAGCAGCAAGGGACTAGCGGGATCCGCCGGGGAGCTGTTTTTT.